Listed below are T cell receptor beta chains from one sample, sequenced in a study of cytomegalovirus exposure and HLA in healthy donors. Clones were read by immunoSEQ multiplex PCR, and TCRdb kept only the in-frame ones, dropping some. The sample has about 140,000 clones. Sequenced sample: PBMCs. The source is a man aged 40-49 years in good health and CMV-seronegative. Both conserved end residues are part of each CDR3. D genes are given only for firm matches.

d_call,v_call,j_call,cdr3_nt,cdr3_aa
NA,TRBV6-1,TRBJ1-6,TGTGCCAGCAGTGTCGAGGGAAAAACTAATTCACCCCTCCACTTT,CASSVEGKTNSPLHF
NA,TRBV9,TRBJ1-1,TGTGCCAGCAGCCGAAACACATATAACACTGAAGCTTTCTTT,CASSRNTYNTEAFF
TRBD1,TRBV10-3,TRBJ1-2,TGTGCCATCAGTGAGTACGGGACAGTCGATGGCTACACCTTC,CAISEYGTVDGYTF
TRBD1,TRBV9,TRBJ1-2,TGTGCCAGCAGCTTGGGACAGGGGATATATGGCTACACCTTC,CASSLGQGIYGYTF
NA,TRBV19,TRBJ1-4,TGTGCCAGTCATACCCAGCCCGGGGGTGAAAAACTGTTTTTT,CASHTQPGGEKLFF
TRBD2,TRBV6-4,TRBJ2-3,TGTGCCAGCAGTGAGCGGGGGGGCACAGATACGCAGTATTTT,CASSERGGTDTQYF
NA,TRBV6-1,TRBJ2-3,TGTGCCAGCAGTCACTCAGATACGCAGTATTTT,CASSHSDTQYF
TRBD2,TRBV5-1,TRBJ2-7,TGCGCCAGCAGCCCGGACGTGCGGAGCGGGGGGGCCCGGGAGCAGTACTTC,CASSPDVRSGGAREQYF
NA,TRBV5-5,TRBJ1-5,TGTGCCAGCAGCTTTAGCAACAATCAGCCCCAGCATTTT,CASSFSNNQPQHF
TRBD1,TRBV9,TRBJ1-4,TGTGCCAGCAGCGTAGCGGGACAGGGATTCGAAAAACTGTTTTTT,CASSVAGQGFEKLFF
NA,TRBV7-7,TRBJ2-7,TGTGCCAGCAGCTTAATGACAGGGAGGAACGAGCAGTACTTC,CASSLMTGRNEQYF
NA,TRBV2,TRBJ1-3,TGTGCCAGCAGTGAACTTCCGGGGGGAAGCACCATATATTTT,CASSELPGGSTIYF
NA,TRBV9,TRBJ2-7,TGTGCCAGCAGCGTAGGGGACACTAGCGAGAACTACGAGCAGTACTTC,CASSVGDTSENYEQYF
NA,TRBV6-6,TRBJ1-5,TGTGCCAGCAGTTACTCGGGGGGGAATCAGCCCCAGCATTTT,CASSYSGGNQPQHF
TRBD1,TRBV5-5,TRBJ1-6,TGTGCCAGCAGCTATGACAGGGGAGGTTCACCCCTCCACTTT,CASSYDRGGSPLHF
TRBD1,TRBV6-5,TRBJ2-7,TGTGCCAGCAGTTTATCCGGGACAGGGGGCCCCTACGAGCAGTACTTC,CASSLSGTGGPYEQYF
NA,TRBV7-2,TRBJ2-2,TGTGCCAGCAGCCCGCACGGGGGAACCGGGGAGCTGTTTTTT,CASSPHGGTGELFF
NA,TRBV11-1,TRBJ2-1,TGTGCCAGCAGCCAGGACGGGCAGGGAGGGGGGTTTGGGCAGTTCTTC,CASSQDGQGGGFGQFF
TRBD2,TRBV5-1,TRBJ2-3,TGCGCCAGCAGCCCGGGACTAGCGGGCATAAAGAGCACAGATACGCAGTATTTT,CASSPGLAGIKSTDTQYF
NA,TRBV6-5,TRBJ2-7,TGTGCCAGCAGGGTGGACAGATACTACGAGCAGTACTTC,CASRVDRYYEQYF
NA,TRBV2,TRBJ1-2,TGTGCCAGCAGTGAGGCCTCGAACTATGGCTACACCTTC,CASSEASNYGYTF
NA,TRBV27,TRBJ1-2,TGTGCCAGCAGTTTATCCGAGAACTATGGCTACACCTTC,CASSLSENYGYTF
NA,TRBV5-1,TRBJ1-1,TGCGCCAGCAAGACCGGGGACTGGAACACTGAAGCTTTCTTT,CASKTGDWNTEAFF
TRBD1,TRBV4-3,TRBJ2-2,TGCGCCAGCAGCCAAGGGAAAGGGACAGGGGTGAGCACCGGGGAGCTGTTTTTT,CASSQGKGTGVSTGELFF
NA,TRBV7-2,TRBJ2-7,TGTGCCAGCAGCTTAGAACGCGGGGAATACGAGCAGTACTTC,CASSLERGEYEQYF
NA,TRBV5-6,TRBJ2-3,TGTGCCAGCAGCTTGGGTGAGGGTACGCAGTATTTT,CASSLGEGTQYF
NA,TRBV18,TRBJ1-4,TGTGCCAGCTCACCCTCCACTGAGGAAAAACTGTTTTTT,CASSPSTEEKLFF
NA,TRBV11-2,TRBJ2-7,TGTGCCAGCAGCCCCACCCGGGGGAGCTACGAGCAGTACTTC,CASSPTRGSYEQYF
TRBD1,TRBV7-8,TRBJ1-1,TGTGCCAGCAGCTTGGGGACAGCAAACACTGAAGCTTTCTTT,CASSLGTANTEAFF
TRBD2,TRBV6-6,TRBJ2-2,TGTGCCAGCGCCCTACTAGCGGGGGGGCCCACCGGGGAGCTGTTTTTT,CASALLAGGPTGELFF
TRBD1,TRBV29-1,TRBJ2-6,TGCAGCGTCCAAAGCCGGACAGGGGGCTCTGGGGCCAACGTCCTGACTTTC,CSVQSRTGGSGANVLTF
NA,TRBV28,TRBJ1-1,TGTGCCAGCAGAGGGGGAGTGACTGAAGCTTTCTTT,CASRGGVTEAFF
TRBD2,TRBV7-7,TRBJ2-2,TGTGCCAGCAGCCGAGCGGGGGCCCACACCGGGGAGCTGTTTTTT,CASSRAGAHTGELFF
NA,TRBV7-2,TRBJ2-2,TGTGCCAGCAGCTTAGGGGGAGTTTACACCGGGGAGCTGTTTTTT,CASSLGGVYTGELFF
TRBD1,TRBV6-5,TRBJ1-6,TGTGCCGGGAGGACAGGAGCAAATTCACCCCTCCACTTT,CAGRTGANSPLHF
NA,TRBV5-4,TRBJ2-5,TGTGCCAGCAGCTTGGGCGGGGCTAGGGAGACCCAGTACTTC,CASSLGGARETQYF
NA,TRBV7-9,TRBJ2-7,TGTGCCAGCAGCTTAGCCCCCGGGTACGAGCAGTACTTC,CASSLAPGYEQYF
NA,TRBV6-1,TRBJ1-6,TGTGCCAGCAGTGAAACGGGGGGGGGACCCCTCTACTTT,CASSETGGGPLYF
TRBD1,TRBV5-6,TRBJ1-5,TGTGCCAGCAGCTTGGGACTCCAGGGGGATCAGCCCCAGCATTTT,CASSLGLQGDQPQHF
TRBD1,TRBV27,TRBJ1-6,TGTGCCAGCAGTTTAATCGGACAGGGGGCCTCACCCCTCCACTTT,CASSLIGQGASPLHF
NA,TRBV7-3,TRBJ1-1,TGTGCCAGCAGCTCAGGGAGGGACACTGAAGCTTTCTTT,CASSSGRDTEAFF
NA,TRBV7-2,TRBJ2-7,TGTGCCAGCAGCTTATCGGGAACACTCATTTACGAGCAGTACTTC,CASSLSGTLIYEQYF
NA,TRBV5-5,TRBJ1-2,TGTGCCAGCAGCTTAGTCTCAGGGGCAATGGCGTTCGGCTACACCTTC,CASSLVSGAMAFGYTF
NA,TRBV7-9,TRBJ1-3,TGTGCCAGCAGCTTAGTCCGAGGATTACTGGAAGGAAACACCATATATTTT,CASSLVRGLLEGNTIYF
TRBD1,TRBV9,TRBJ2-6,TGTGCCAGCAGCGTTAATTCCCCATCAGGACAGGGGGCGAGCGGGGCCAACGTCCTGACTTTC,CASSVNSPSGQGASGANVLTF
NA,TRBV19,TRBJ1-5,TGTGCCAGTAGAAGCGCCAACTCGGGGTCCAGCAATCAGCCCCAGCATTTT,CASRSANSGSSNQPQHF
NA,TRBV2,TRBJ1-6,TGTGCCACAGCCGTGGGGCTTGGTTCACCCCTCCACTTT,CATAVGLGSPLHF
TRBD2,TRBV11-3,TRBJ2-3,TGTGCCAGCAGCTTTGGCGGGGGGGCAGATACGCAGTATTTT,CASSFGGGADTQYF
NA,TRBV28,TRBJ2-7,TGTGCCAGCAGTTCTTTGCAGACAGGAAGCTACGAGCAGTACTTC,CASSSLQTGSYEQYF
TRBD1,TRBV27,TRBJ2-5,TGTGCGATTGGACAGGGGGCCTCGCAAGAGACCCAGTACTTC,CAIGQGASQETQYF
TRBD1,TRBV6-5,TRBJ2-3,TGTGCCAGCAGGTACAGGGGGCGGGATACGCAGTATTTT,CASRYRGRDTQYF
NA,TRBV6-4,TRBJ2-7,TGTGCCAGCAGTGATCCGCCGGGCAGGGGCTACGAGCAGTACTTC,CASSDPPGRGYEQYF
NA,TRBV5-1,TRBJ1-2,TGCGCCCGCAGCTTGGGAGCAGGGGATTATGGCTACACCTTC,CARSLGAGDYGYTF